This T cell receptor beta chain was sequenced during a study of regulatory T cells in long-lasting Graves disease. Relying on iRepertoire HTBI primers and Arm-PCR of CDR3 regions, the team built TCR beta libraries. TCRdb used MiXCR to reprocess the multiplex PCR reads, holding one entry per CDR3 protein. The sample consists of about 530,000 distinct CDR3 sequences, around 16% of them appearing once. This clonotype was recorded at least ten times. Antigen unknown. General observations from the study: It was peripheral blood alone, not thyroid tissue, that was studied.

Stated time point: newly diagnosed GD, antithyroid drugs for less than 3 months. From PBMCs, RNA was extracted and then used to make the TCR library. V dropped 3 bases and J dropped 3 bases, with 16 bases sitting between them. This CDR3 has 16 residues. Separately, the same data were catalogued under a study of T cells in Graves' hyperthyroidism and ophthalmopathy. That source notes: The hyperthyroidism patients had all been newly diagnosed, and their disease duration was under 2 months. Their ages ranged from 18 to 65 years. First-round RT-PCR with HTBI primers amplified the TCR CDR3 region.

The rearrangement links TRBV12-3 or TRBV12-4 to TRBJ2-3; TRBD1 might be the D (5 bases). This specimen was peripheral blood mononuclear cells (PBMCs), taken at new diagnosis, from a patient treated with antithyroid drugs. This TCR was sampled from a woman between 40 and 65 years old with Graves disease. The CDR3 nucleotides read TGTGCCAGCAGTTTGGACCAGGGTCGTGGAACAGATACGCAGTATTTT. Its protein product is CASSLDQGRGTDTQYF.